These T cell receptor beta chains were read from a single sample in a study of type 1 and type 2 diabetes patients. MiXCR was run by TCRdb on the multiplex PCR reads, yielding one entry per CDR3 protein. Of around 300,000 distinct CDR3 sequences listed, approximately 50% were seen once; the top ten hold approximately 13%. Sample: peripheral blood mononuclear cells (PBMCs). These receptors were obtained from a young man with type 2 diabetes. CDR3s include the opening cysteine and the closing phenylalanine or tryptophan. A D gene is named only where the DNA matches it firmly. Rows may omit the clone size; those that give it use once, few, many or a size class.

D: -
V: TRBV7-2
length: 15
J: TRBJ2-3
size: few
CDR3: CASRERTRDSDTQYF
DNA: TGCGCCAGCAGAGAACGTACCCGGGACTCAGATACGCAGTATTTT

D: -
V: TRBV7-6
length: 18
J: TRBJ2-1
size: -
CDR3: CASSSISGAGSSYNEQFF
DNA: TGTGCCAGCAGCTCAATATCGGGCGCAGGGAGCTCCTACAATGAGCAGTTCTTC

D: -
V: TRBV25-1
length: 15
J: TRBJ2-1
size: -
CDR3: CASSDLGPPPRAQFF
DNA: TGTGCCAGCAGTGACTTGGGCCCTCCCCCCCGCGCGCAGTTCTTC

D: -
V: TRBV7-2
length: 14
J: TRBJ1-1
size: -
CDR3: CASSLQGTSAEAFF
DNA: TGTGCCAGCAGCTTACAGGGAACGTCGGCTGAAGCTTTCTTT

D: TRBD1
V: TRBV5-4
length: 14
J: TRBJ2-5
size: -
CDR3: CASSSRTGKETQYF
DNA: TGTGCCAGCAGCTCGAGGACAGGCAAAGAGACCCAGTACTTC

D: -
V: TRBV7-8
length: 14
J: TRBJ2-7
size: many
CDR3: CASSHDPGAYEQYF
DNA: TGTGCCAGCAGCCATGATCCCGGGGCCTACGAGCAGTACTTC

D: -
V: TRBV30
length: 12
J: TRBJ1-1
size: -
CDR3: CAWSDLGGEAFF
DNA: TGTGCCTGGAGTGACCTAGGCGGTGAAGCTTTCTTT

D: TRBD1
V: TRBV20-1
length: 13
J: TRBJ1-3
size: -
CDR3: CSGQGAYGNTIYF
DNA: TGCAGTGGGCAGGGGGCTTACGGAAACACCATATATTTC

D: TRBD2
V: TRBV20-1
length: 15
J: TRBJ2-2
size: -
CDR3: CSARDSSGAGGELFF
DNA: TGCAGTGCTAGAGATTCCAGCGGGGCGGGCGGGGAGCTGTTTTTT

D: -
V: TRBV12-5
length: 14
J: TRBJ1-5
size: -
CDR3: CASGLGLRNQPQHF
DNA: TGTGCTAGTGGTTTGGGTCTTCGCAATCAGCCCCAGCATTTT

D: -
V: TRBV25-1
length: 17
J: TRBJ1-4
size: -
CDR3: CASSEYFTEQSNEKLFF
DNA: TGTGCCAGCAGTGAATATTTTACGGAACAGTCAAATGAAAAACTGTTTTTT

D: TRBD2
V: TRBV7-2
length: 15
J: TRBJ2-7
size: few
CDR3: CASSQPTRTRYEQYF
DNA: TGTGCCAGCAGCCAACCGACCCGGACTAGGTACGAGCAGTACTTC

D: TRBD1
V: TRBV9
length: 15
J: TRBJ2-7
size: -
CDR3: CASSRRDRDHYEQYF
DNA: TGTGCCAGCAGCCGACGGGACAGGGATCACTACGAGCAGTACTTC

D: -
V: TRBV6-1
length: 14
J: TRBJ2-7
size: -
CDR3: CASSFPAQGYEQYF
DNA: TGTGCCAGCAGTTTCCCAGCGCAGGGCTACGAGCAGTACTTC

D: -
V: TRBV7-3
length: 13
J: TRBJ2-7
size: once
CDR3: CASSLDLGSEQYF
DNA: TGTGCCAGCAGCTTGGACCTGGGCTCCGAGCAGTACTTC

D: TRBD1
V: TRBV7-8
length: 14
J: TRBJ1-4
size: -
CDR3: CASSMTGPNEKLFF
DNA: TGTGCCAGTAGTATGACAGGGCCCAATGAAAAACTGTTTTTT

D: -
V: TRBV10-1
length: 18
J: TRBJ2-5
size: few
CDR3: CASNEGTRDSHFQETQYF
DNA: TGCGCCAGCAACGAAGGGACTCGGGACAGCCATTTCCAAGAGACCCAGTACTTC

D: TRBD1
V: TRBV7-3
length: 13
J: TRBJ2-5
size: -
CDR3: CASSTYRGETQYF
DNA: TGTGCCAGCAGTACTTACAGGGGGGAGACCCAGTACTTC

D: -
V: TRBV27
length: 15
J: TRBJ2-3
size: -
CDR3: CASSPIAESTDTQYF
DNA: TGTGCCAGCAGTCCTATTGCAGAGAGCACAGATACGCAGTATTTT

D: -
V: TRBV29-1
length: 11
J: TRBJ2-7
size: -
CDR3: CSAGLHYEQYF
DNA: TGCAGCGCCGGGCTCCACTACGAGCAGTACTTC

D: -
V: TRBV20-1
length: 14
J: TRBJ1-2
size: few
CDR3: CSARGAVSPSGYTF
DNA: TGCAGTGCTAGAGGTGCTGTCAGTCCGTCCGGCTACACCTTC

D: TRBD1
V: TRBV20-1
length: 15
J: TRBJ2-4
size: -
CDR3: CSARRSGDRENIQYF
DNA: TGCAGTGCTAGAAGGTCGGGGGACAGGGAAAACATTCAGTATTTC

D: TRBD1
V: TRBV2
length: 16
J: TRBJ1-3
size: -
CDR3: CASRDRELDHGNTIYF
DNA: TGTGCCAGCAGGGACAGGGAATTGGATCATGGAAACACCATATATTTT

D: -
V: TRBV5-1
length: 14
J: TRBJ2-1
size: -
CDR3: CASSLGTIYNEQFF
DNA: TGCGCCAGCAGCCTGGGGACAATTTACAATGAGCAGTTCTTC

D: -
V: TRBV10-1
length: 12
J: TRBJ2-7
size: few
CDR3: CATRDGYYEQYF
DNA: TGCGCCACCAGGGACGGATACTACGAGCAGTACTTC

D: -
V: TRBV7-9
length: 12
J: TRBJ2-1
size: -
CDR3: CASSLGSDEQFF
DNA: TGTGCCAGCAGTTTAGGGTCGGATGAGCAGTTCTTC

D: -
V: TRBV4-1
length: 16
J: TRBJ2-1
size: -
CDR3: CASGQEDFRSYNEQFF
DNA: TGCGCCAGCGGTCAAGAGGACTTCCGATCCTACAATGAGCAGTTCTTC

D: -
V: TRBV19
length: 12
J: TRBJ2-1
size: few
CDR3: CASSIGVNEQFF
DNA: TGTGCCAGTAGTATCGGGGTGAATGAGCAGTTCTTC

D: -
V: TRBV29-1
length: 14
J: TRBJ2-1
size: -
CDR3: CSVDGGRGYNEQFF
DNA: TGCAGCGTTGATGGTGGGAGAGGATACAATGAGCAGTTCTTC

D: TRBD2
V: TRBV19
length: 15
J: TRBJ2-3
size: few
CDR3: CASSTASGFTDTQYF
DNA: TGTGCCAGTAGTACGGCTAGCGGATTCACAGATACGCAGTATTTT

D: TRBD1
V: TRBV12-3/TRBV12-4
length: 16
J: TRBJ1-2
size: few
CDR3: CASSPGRDRGQHGYTF
DNA: TGTGCCAGCAGTCCGGGTAGGGACAGGGGGCAACATGGCTACACCTTC

D: TRBD1
V: TRBV6-2/TRBV6-3
length: 17
J: TRBJ1-5
size: -
CDR3: CASSPTTGGSVSQPQHF
DNA: TGTGCCAGCAGCCCAACGACAGGGGGTTCGGTAAGTCAGCCCCAGCATTTT

D: -
V: TRBV7-2
length: 16
J: TRBJ2-3
size: -
CDR3: CASSFQRAASTDTQYF
DNA: TGTGCCAGCAGCTTTCAGCGGGCCGCTAGCACAGATACGCAGTATTTT

D: TRBD1
V: TRBV19
length: 16
J: TRBJ2-6
size: -
CDR3: CASSDRGISGANVLTF
DNA: TGTGCCAGTAGTGACAGGGGTATCTCTGGGGCCAACGTCCTGACTTTC

D: -
V: TRBV19
length: 11
J: TRBJ1-1
size: -
CDR3: CASGRQGEAFF
DNA: TGTGCCAGTGGCCGGCAGGGTGAAGCTTTCTTT

D: -
V: TRBV7-3
length: 13
J: TRBJ2-1
size: -
CDR3: CASSFDSSFGQFF
DNA: TGTGCCAGCAGCTTCGACAGTTCGTTTGGGCAGTTCTTC

D: -
V: TRBV19
length: 17
J: TRBJ1-4
size: few
CDR3: CASSVREDPDRREKLFF
DNA: TGTGCCAGTAGTGTCCGGGAAGACCCGGATCGGCGTGAAAAACTGTTTTTT

D: -
V: TRBV19
length: 16
J: TRBJ2-3
size: once
CDR3: CASSIRPGVFTDTQYF
DNA: TGTGCCAGTAGTATAAGGCCCGGGGTTTTCACAGATACGCAGTATTTT